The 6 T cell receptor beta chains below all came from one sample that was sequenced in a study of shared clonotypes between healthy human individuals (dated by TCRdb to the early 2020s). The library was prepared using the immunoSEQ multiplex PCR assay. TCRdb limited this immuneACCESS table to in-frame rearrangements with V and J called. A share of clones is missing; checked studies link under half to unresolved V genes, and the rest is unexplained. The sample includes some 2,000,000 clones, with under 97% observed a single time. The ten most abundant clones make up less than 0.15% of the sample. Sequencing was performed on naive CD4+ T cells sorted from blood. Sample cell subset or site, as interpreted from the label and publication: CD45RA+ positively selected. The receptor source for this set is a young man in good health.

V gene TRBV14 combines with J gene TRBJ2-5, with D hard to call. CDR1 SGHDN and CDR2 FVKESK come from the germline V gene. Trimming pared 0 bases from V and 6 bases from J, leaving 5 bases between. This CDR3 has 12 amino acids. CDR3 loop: CASSQERKTQYF. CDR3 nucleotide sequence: TGTGCCAGCAGCCAAGAGAGGAAGACCCAGTACTTC.

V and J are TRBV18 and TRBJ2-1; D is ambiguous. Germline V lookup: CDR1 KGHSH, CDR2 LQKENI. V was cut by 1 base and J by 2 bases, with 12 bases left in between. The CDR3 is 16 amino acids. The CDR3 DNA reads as TGTGCCAGCTCACCACGGGCCCCTTCGCCCTACAATGAGCAGTTCTTC. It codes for CASSPRAPSPYNEQFF.

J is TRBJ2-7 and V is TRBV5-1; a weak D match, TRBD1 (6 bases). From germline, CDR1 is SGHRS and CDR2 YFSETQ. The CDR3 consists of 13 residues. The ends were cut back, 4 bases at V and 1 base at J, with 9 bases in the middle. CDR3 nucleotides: TGCGCCAGCAGCCCCGACAGGTCCTACGAGCAGTACTTC. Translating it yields CASSPDRSYEQYF.

CDR3 DNA: TGTGCCAGCGGTACCAGGACAGAACTCTACGAGCAGTACTTC. This codes for CASGTRTELYEQYF. V gene TRBV6-5 combines with J gene TRBJ2-7, with D possibly matching TRBD1 (6 bases). Trimming took off 8 bases at V and 3 bases at J, with 17 bases between the two ends. The germline CDR1 and CDR2 sequences are MNHEY and SVGAGI. The CDR3 contains 14 residues.

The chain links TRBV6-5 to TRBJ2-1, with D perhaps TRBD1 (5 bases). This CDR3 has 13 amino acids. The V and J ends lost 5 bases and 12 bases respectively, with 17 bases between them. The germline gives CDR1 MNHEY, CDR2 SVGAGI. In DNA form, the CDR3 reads TGTGCCAGCAGTAGGGGAACGGACGGTGGGCAGTTCTTC. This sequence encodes CASSRGTDGGQFF.

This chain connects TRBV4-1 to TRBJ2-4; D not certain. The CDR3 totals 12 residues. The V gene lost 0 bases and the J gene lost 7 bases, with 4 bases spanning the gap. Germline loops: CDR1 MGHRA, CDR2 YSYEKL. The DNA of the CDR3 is TGCGCCAGCAGCCAAGAGGAGAACATTCAGTACTTC. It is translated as CASSQEENIQYF.